This T cell receptor (beta chain) was sequenced during a study of technical replicates of blood from a handful of donors (dated by TCRdb to about 2017). The library was generated by the immunoSEQ multiplex PCR assay. Sourced from immuneACCESS, this table was stored by TCRdb with only in-frame sequences that have V and J called. A share of the clones is absent; for the studies checked, an unresolved V gene accounts for under half, and the remainder has no known explanation. The table for this sample lists about 94,000 clones; about 95% of them were counted only once. Around 0.21% of the sample goes to the ten largest clones. V loses 3 bases, J loses 6 bases, and the germline ends lie 14 bases apart. The CDR3 has 15 amino acids, counting the end cysteine and phenylalanine. The CDR3 DNA has 45 bases and is translated from base 1. The germline V gene (reference sequence) specifies SEHNR as CDR1 and FQNEAQ as CDR2.

Note on this clone: There is no known antigen for this receptor. Nothing much larger sits one base from this clone, and base qualities are not available.

Sequencing was done on a sample of T cells isolated from PBMCs. The sequence was collected from a human donor in good health. The chain is encoded by TRBV7-9 joined to TRBJ2-2; D gene: possibly TRBD1, on 6 matching bases. The DNA sequence follows: TGTGCCAGCAGCTTTACAGGGATTAGATCCGGGGAGCTGTTTTTT. It translates to CASSFTGIRSGELFF.